Presented here are 9 T cell receptor beta chains from one specimen sequenced in a study of T cell responses to AZD1222 COVID-19 vaccine. Sequencing was performed with immunoSEQ multiplex PCR; in TCRdb, only in-frame clones are kept and a portion is missing. The sample records under 95,000 clones, 70% to 90% being singletons. Source: peripheral blood, taken 28 days after the second AZD1222 dose. These receptors were collected from an adult who received the AZD1222 COVID-19 vaccine.

The rearrangement uses TRBV6-5 and TRBJ2-2; no clear D. Germline V lookup: CDR1 MNHEY, CDR2 SVGAGI. The CDR3 covers 14 residues. V was trimmed by 5 bases and J by 3 bases, leaving 10 bases between them. In nucleotides, the CDR3 is TGTGCCAGCAGTCTTGGCCCCGACACCGGGGAGCTGTTTTTT. Translated, it gives CASSLGPDTGELFF.

The genes are TRBV5-1 and TRBJ2-3, with D tentatively TRBD1 or TRBD2 (6 bases each). Germline CDR1 reads SGHRS; CDR2 reads YFSETQ. Deletions cut 0 bases from V and 1 base from J, with 12 bases between. The CDR3 extends over 16 amino acids. The CDR3 DNA reads as TGCGCCAGCAGCTTGGGGGGGGCGCCTGGCACAGATACGCAGTATTTT. Protein product: CASSLGGAPGTDTQYF.

This clone was counted a single time. The chain uses TRBV2 and TRBJ1-1, with D perhaps matching TRBD1 (5 bases). V dropped 6 bases and J dropped 5 bases, with 10 bases sitting between them. The CDR3 consists of 12 residues. Per germline, CDR1 SNHLY and CDR2 FYNNEI. The CDR3 loop is CASSRVGTEAFF. The CDR3 bases are TGTGCCAGCAGCAGGGTCGGGACTGAAGCTTTCTTT. The complete variable domain, with remaining parts taken from reference TRBV2 and TRBJ1-1, reads EPEVTQTPSHQVTQMGQEVILRCVPISNHLYFYWYRQILGQKVEFLVSFYNNEISEKSEIFDDQFSVERPDGSNFTLKIRSTKLEDSAMYFCASSRVGTEAFFGQGTRLTVV.

The V call is TRBV4-1, the J call TRBJ1-6, with TRBD1 matching 9 bases. This CDR3 spans 16 amino acids. Germline V lookup: CDR1 MGHRA, CDR2 YSYEKL. The V segment lost 5 bases and the J segment 7 bases; nucleotides outside the gene matches: 9. CDR3 nucleotides: TGCGCCAGCAGCGCCCGACAGGGGGGGGCGAATTCACCCCTCCACTTT. This sequence encodes CASSARQGGANSPLHF.

The rearrangement joins TRBV5-8 to TRBJ2-3; 14 positions agree with TRBD2. CDR1 is SGHTS and CDR2 is YDEGEE in the germline V gene. The junction had 6 bases not matched to a gene; V was cut back by 3 bases and J by 0 bases. This CDR3 is 18 amino acids long. For the CDR3, the DNA is TGTGCCAGCAGCTCAGGACTAGCGGGGGGCTTTAGCACAGATACGCAGTATTTT. This sequence encodes CASSSGLAGGFSTDTQYF.

The J gene is TRBJ1-1, the V gene TRBV6-1; D is uncertain. Between the trimmed V and J ends, which lost 2 bases and 3 bases, there was a span of 4 bases. CDR1 is MNHNS, CDR2 SASEGT, per germline. The CDR3 sequence is 12 residues long. The CDR3 nucleotides are TGTGCCAGCAGTGAATTCGACACTGAAGCTTTCTTT. Protein sequence: CASSEFDTEAFF.

J is TRBJ2-1 and V is TRBV28; D may be TRBD1 or TRBD2 (5 bases each). V gave up 2 bases and J gave up 5 bases, with 22 bases separating them. The CDR3 runs to 18 residues. Germline V gives CDR1 MDHEN, CDR2 SYDVKM. The CDR3 reads CASSLRASWGWANNEQFF. DNA of the CDR3: TGTGCCAGCAGTTTAAGGGCCTCGTGGGGGTGGGCGAACAATGAGCAGTTCTTC.

The chain recombines TRBV19 with TRBJ2-2; TRBD1 matches at 7 bases. The CDR3 totals 12 residues. Germline V gene lookup returns CDR1 LNHDA and CDR2 SQIVND (reference sequence). Losses at the gene ends were 7 bases for V and 5 bases for J; bases not matched to a gene: 1. The DNA for the CDR3 is TGTGCCAGTAAACAGGGGACCGGGGAGCTGTTTTTT. Protein: CASKQGTGELFF. Drawing the rest from reference TRBV19 and TRBJ2-2, the complete variable domain is DGGITQSPKYLFRKEGQNVTLSCEQNLNHDAMYWYRQDPGQGLRLIYYSQIVNDFQKGDIAEGYSVSREKKESFPLTVTSAQKNPTAFYLCASKQGTGELFFGEGSRLTVL.

V and J are TRBV19 and TRBJ2-1, with D unclear. Deletions cut 4 bases from V and 5 bases from J, with 15 bases between. CDR3 length: 15 residues. Germline V gene data show CDR1 as LNHDA and CDR2 as SQIVND (reference sequence). The CDR3 protein is CASSTNSGNHNEQFF. The DNA for the CDR3 is TGTGCCAGTAGTACTAACTCGGGTAACCACAATGAGCAGTTCTTC.